This T cell receptor beta chain was sequenced during a study of regulatory T cells in long-lasting Graves disease. As to this clonotype: The antigen remains unidentified.

iRepertoire HTBI primers and Arm-PCR of CDR3 regions built TCR beta libraries. TCRdb recomputed calls from the multiplex PCR reads with MiXCR, one row per CDR3 protein. The repertoire holds approximately 350,000 distinct CDR3 sequences, approximately 16% seen once, with about 27% in the top ten. Time point reported: newly diagnosed GD, antithyroid drugs for less than 3 months. PBMCs provided the RNA from which the TCR library was made. The CDR3 is 16 residues long. V trimming: 4 bases; J trimming: 3 bases; junction bases outside the gene matches: 8. Germline V gene data show CDR1 as SGHTA and CDR2 as FQGNSA. Study-level points and caveats: The study found TRBV28, TRBJ1-2 and TRBJ2-5 favored in persistent disease.

The same data also contributed to another study, on T cells in Graves' hyperthyroidism and ophthalmopathy. This second study notes: Graves' hyperthyroidism without ophthalmopathy progression within 18 months was termed stable. Most clonotypes expanded in the thyroid (above 0.001) were also present in blood.

Sequenced here: peripheral blood mononuclear cells (PBMCs), sampled at new diagnosis, from a patient treated with antithyroid drugs. This rearrangement joins TRBV7-2 to TRBJ1-5; 8 nucleotides agree with TRBD1. This TCR was sampled from a man aged 40-55 years with Graves disease. The CDR3 DNA is TGTGCCAGCAGCTCCCTCCAGGGGGCCGTCAATCAGCCCCAGCATTTT. Protein: CASSSLQGAVNQPQHF.